These T cell receptor beta chains were read from a single sample in a study of cytomegalovirus exposure and HLA in healthy donors. Method: immunoSEQ multiplex PCR; TCRdb's copy keeps in-frame clones and lacks some. The repertoire has about 210,000 clones, around 78% of them found once; the top ten carry over 12%. Sequenced: PBMCs. The receptor source for this set is a woman aged 25 to 39 in good health and CMV-seropositive. CDR3s include the opening cysteine and the closing phenylalanine or tryptophan. The D gene is left open where the match is weak. Not every row has a clone size; where given, it reads once, few, many or a size class.

cdr3_aa: CASSLTYRDEQYF; cdr3_nt: TGTGCCAGCAGCTTAACGTACAGGGATGAGCAGTACTTC; d_call: -; j_call: TRBJ2-7; v_call: TRBV7-3; clone_size: -; cdr3_length: 13
cdr3_aa: CASSLVGADTQYF; cdr3_nt: TGTGCCAGCAGCTTAGTAGGGGCCGATACGCAGTATTTT; d_call: -; j_call: TRBJ2-3; v_call: TRBV11-1; clone_size: few; cdr3_length: 13
cdr3_aa: CASSQDPVLSGANVLTF; cdr3_nt: TGCGCCAGCAGCCAAGATCCGGTTCTCTCTGGGGCCAACGTCCTGACTTTC; d_call: -; j_call: TRBJ2-6; v_call: TRBV4-1; clone_size: -; cdr3_length: 17
cdr3_aa: CACFSELAGDHNEQFF; cdr3_nt: TGTGCCTGCTTTTCCGAACTAGCGGGGGACCACAATGAGCAGTTCTTC; d_call: TRBD2; j_call: TRBJ2-1; v_call: TRBV30; clone_size: -; cdr3_length: 16
cdr3_aa: CASSLMTGMGYEQYF; cdr3_nt: TGTGCCAGCAGCCTGATGACAGGGATGGGCTACGAGCAGTACTTC; d_call: TRBD1; j_call: TRBJ2-7; v_call: TRBV2; clone_size: -; cdr3_length: 15
cdr3_aa: CAWDTSGGAKNIQYF; cdr3_nt: TGTGCCTGGGACACTAGCGGGGGGGCCAAAAACATTCAGTACTTC; d_call: TRBD2; j_call: TRBJ2-4; v_call: TRBV30; clone_size: -; cdr3_length: 15
cdr3_aa: CASSLEAGGPGTQYF; cdr3_nt: TGTGCCAGCAGCTTGGAAGCGGGAGGGCCAGGTACGCAGTATTTT; d_call: TRBD2; j_call: TRBJ2-3; v_call: TRBV5-5; clone_size: -; cdr3_length: 15
cdr3_aa: CASSGGTGELFF; cdr3_nt: TGTGCCAGCAGTGGCGGGACCGGGGAGCTGTTTTTT; d_call: -; j_call: TRBJ2-2; v_call: TRBV6-4; clone_size: few; cdr3_length: 12
cdr3_aa: CACQYPRRGTEAFF; cdr3_nt: TGTGCCTGTCAATATCCCAGGCGAGGGACTGAAGCTTTCTTT; d_call: -; j_call: TRBJ1-1; v_call: TRBV30; clone_size: -; cdr3_length: 14
cdr3_aa: CASSGGGTFPTQYF; cdr3_nt: TGTGCCAGCAGTGGGGGGGGGACCTTCCCGACCCAGTACTTC; d_call: TRBD2; j_call: TRBJ2-5; v_call: TRBV25-1; clone_size: -; cdr3_length: 14